This is a list of T cell receptor beta chains from one sample in a study of blood T cell repertoires in COVID-19. The table came from immunoSEQ multiplex PCR; TCRdb's copy has only in-frame clones and leaves some out. The sample shows fewer than 200,000 clones, roughly three quarters of them seen only once. Sample: peripheral blood. The receptors come from a woman aged 50 to 65 with active or convalescent COVID-19. The CDR3 runs from the conserved cysteine through the conserved F or W. Each record gives: D gene, clone size, J gene, V gene, CDR3 DNA, CDR3 protein. A D gene is named only where the DNA matches it firmly. Part of the rows lack a size; the others show once, few, many or a class for expanded clones.

D gene: TRBD1
clone size: once
J gene: TRBJ1-6
V gene: TRBV4-3
CDR3 DNA: TGCGCCAGCAGCCAAGATCCCGGACAGGGTAATTCACCCCTCCACTTT
CDR3 protein: CASSQDPGQGNSPLHF

D gene: -
clone size: -
J gene: TRBJ2-4
V gene: TRBV2
CDR3 DNA: TGTGCCAGCAGTGAAAAAGCAGGCCGTCAAGACATTCAGTACTTC
CDR3 protein: CASSEKAGRQDIQYF

D gene: TRBD1
clone size: -
J gene: TRBJ2-7
V gene: TRBV7-8
CDR3 DNA: TGTGCCAGCAGCACCCGGACAGGTTACTCCTACGAGCAGTACTTC
CDR3 protein: CASSTRTGYSYEQYF

D gene: -
clone size: -
J gene: TRBJ1-1
V gene: TRBV19
CDR3 DNA: TGTGCCAGTAGTACCAGTGGGAGCATGAACACTGAAGCTTTCTTT
CDR3 protein: CASSTSGSMNTEAFF

D gene: -
clone size: -
J gene: TRBJ2-5
V gene: TRBV14
CDR3 DNA: TGTGCCAGCAGCCAACGTAGGACAGTGGGGAACCAAGAGACCCAGTACTTC
CDR3 protein: CASSQRRTVGNQETQYF

D gene: -
clone size: -
J gene: TRBJ1-3
V gene: TRBV7-6
CDR3 DNA: TGTGCCAGCAGCCTCGAAGGGAGCTCTGGAAACACCATATATTTT
CDR3 protein: CASSLEGSSGNTIYF

D gene: -
clone size: -
J gene: TRBJ2-7
V gene: TRBV30
CDR3 DNA: TGTGCCTGGCGTGACGGAGTCTCCTACGAGCAGTACTTC
CDR3 protein: CAWRDGVSYEQYF

D gene: -
clone size: many
J gene: TRBJ1-1
V gene: TRBV10-3
CDR3 DNA: TGTGCCATCAGTGAGGGAGTGGCCGAAGCTTTCTTT
CDR3 protein: CAISEGVAEAFF

D gene: -
clone size: -
J gene: TRBJ2-7
V gene: TRBV27
CDR3 DNA: TGTGCCAGCAGTTCTCGAAGCGCTGAGCAGTACTTC
CDR3 protein: CASSSRSAEQYF

D gene: -
clone size: -
J gene: TRBJ1-1
V gene: TRBV9
CDR3 DNA: TGTGCCAGCAGCCCTCGATCTGGAGAGGGCTACACTGAAGCTTTCTTT
CDR3 protein: CASSPRSGEGYTEAFF

D gene: TRBD2
clone size: -
J gene: TRBJ2-1
V gene: TRBV4-1
CDR3 DNA: TGCGCCAGCAGCCAAGATATTTCGGTGAGAGCGGGAGGCCACTACAATGAGCAGTTCTTC
CDR3 protein: CASSQDISVRAGGHYNEQFF

D gene: TRBD1
clone size: -
J gene: TRBJ1-6
V gene: TRBV2
CDR3 DNA: TGTGCCAGCACCAGACAGGGTTTGTCCTATAATTCACCCCTCCACTTT
CDR3 protein: CASTRQGLSYNSPLHF

D gene: TRBD2
clone size: -
J gene: TRBJ2-3
V gene: TRBV18
CDR3 DNA: TGTGCCAGCTCACCAGAGGCTAGCGGGTTTCGCACAGATACGCAGTATTTT
CDR3 protein: CASSPEASGFRTDTQYF

D gene: -
clone size: -
J gene: TRBJ1-6
V gene: TRBV28
CDR3 DNA: TGTGCCAGCAGTTTTTACGACAGTTCTAATTCACCCCTCCACTTT
CDR3 protein: CASSFYDSSNSPLHF

D gene: -
clone size: once
J gene: TRBJ1-5
V gene: TRBV28
CDR3 DNA: TGTGCCAGCAGGCCGGACACTACACGGCCCCAGCATTTT
CDR3 protein: CASRPDTTRPQHF

D gene: TRBD1
clone size: -
J gene: TRBJ2-7
V gene: TRBV4-1
CDR3 DNA: TGCGCCAGCAGCCAGTCACAGGGGGCTCACGAGCAGTACTTC
CDR3 protein: CASSQSQGAHEQYF

D gene: -
clone size: -
J gene: TRBJ2-5
V gene: TRBV7-9
CDR3 DNA: TGTGCCAGCAGCTCCGACAGGCTACCCCGGGAGACCCAGTACTTC
CDR3 protein: CASSSDRLPRETQYF

D gene: -
clone size: -
J gene: TRBJ1-1
V gene: TRBV14
CDR3 DNA: TGTGCCAGCAGCCAAGATCTTGTGAGGGGGAGCACTGAAGCTTTCTTT
CDR3 protein: CASSQDLVRGSTEAFF

D gene: TRBD2
clone size: -
J gene: TRBJ2-7
V gene: TRBV10-3
CDR3 DNA: TGTGCCATCGGGAGGGGCGGGAGCTCCTACGAGCAGTACTTC
CDR3 protein: CAIGRGGSSYEQYF

D gene: TRBD2
clone size: -
J gene: TRBJ2-3
V gene: TRBV6-6
CDR3 DNA: TGTGCCAGCAGGCTAGCGGGGGGGCCTACAGATACGCAGTATTTT
CDR3 protein: CASRLAGGPTDTQYF

D gene: -
clone size: -
J gene: TRBJ1-5
V gene: TRBV28
CDR3 DNA: TGTGCCAGCAGTCCCTCGGTCTATCAGCCCCAGCATTTT
CDR3 protein: CASSPSVYQPQHF

D gene: -
clone size: -
J gene: TRBJ1-1
V gene: TRBV3-1/TRBV3-2
CDR3 DNA: TGTGCCAGCAGCCAAGAAGGGCGGGGGACAGAAGCTTTCTTT
CDR3 protein: CASSQEGRGTEAFF

D gene: -
clone size: -
J gene: TRBJ1-1
V gene: TRBV5-6
CDR3 DNA: TGTGCCAGCAGCGGAAACAGGGTACCCGCTGAAGCTTTCTTT
CDR3 protein: CASSGNRVPAEAFF

D gene: TRBD1
clone size: -
J gene: TRBJ1-1
V gene: TRBV25-1
CDR3 DNA: TGTGCCAGCAGTACGGACAGGGTGATGGCTGAAGCTTTCTTT
CDR3 protein: CASSTDRVMAEAFF

D gene: TRBD1
clone size: -
J gene: TRBJ1-1
V gene: TRBV7-2
CDR3 DNA: TGTGCCAGCAGCCAGGACAGGGGCACTGAAGCTTTCTTT
CDR3 protein: CASSQDRGTEAFF

D gene: -
clone size: -
J gene: TRBJ1-3
V gene: TRBV30
CDR3 DNA: TGTGCCTGGAGTGTAACAGACCTTAACCTCTCTGGAAACACCATATATTTT
CDR3 protein: CAWSVTDLNLSGNTIYF